This passage covers 9 T cell receptor beta chains from one sample sequenced in a study of blood T cell repertoires in COVID-19. Only in-frame clones appear in the TCRdb table, and some are missing; sequencing was by immunoSEQ multiplex PCR. Of about 160,000 clones in the sample, about 87% were seen once. What was sequenced was peripheral blood. The source of these receptors is a woman between 70 and 85 years old with COVID-19, enrolled during active disease.

The rearrangement uses TRBV19 and TRBJ1-1; no firm D call. CDR1 LNHDA and CDR2 SQIVND come from the germline V gene (reference sequence). The CDR3 spans 15 residues. The V gene lost 0 bases and the J gene lost 1 base, with 9 bases spanning the gap. Here the CDR3 reads CASSIDLRRNTEAFF. The CDR3, as DNA: TGTGCCAGTAGTATAGATCTGAGAAGGAACACTGAAGCTTTCTTT. The entire variable domain, with the rest obtained from reference TRBV19 and TRBJ1-1, is as follows: DGGITQSPKYLFRKEGQNVTLSCEQNLNHDAMYWYRQDPGQGLRLIYYSQIVNDFQKGDIAEGYSVSREKKESFPLTVTSAQKNPTAFYLCASSIDLRRNTEAFFGQGTRLTVV.

The chain carries TRBV21-1 and TRBJ2-2; the D call in the table, TRBD1, was not verified against the DNA. TRBV21-1 counts as a pseudogene. The CDR3 consists of 14 residues. The CDR3 sequence is CASSKRHPAGELFF. Written as DNA, the CDR3 is TGTGCCAGCAGCAAGCGACATCCGGCCGGGGAGCTGTTTTTT.

This chain joins TRBV5-1 and TRBJ2-7, with D possibly matching TRBD1 (6 bases). Per the germline V gene, CDR1 is SGHRS and CDR2 is YFSETQ. This CDR3 spans 13 amino acids. Trimming removed 0 bases at V and 3 bases at J, with 7 bases between. The CDR3 DNA follows: TGCGCCAGCAGCTTGGCACAGGGCTACGAGCAGTACTTC. Its translation: CASSLAQGYEQYF. Drawing the rest from reference TRBV5-1 and TRBJ2-7, the complete variable domain is KAGVTQTPRYLIKTRGQQVTLSCSPISGHRSVSWYQQTPGQGLQFLFEYFSETQRNKGNFPGRFSGRQFSNSRSEMNVSTLELGDSALYLCASSLAQGYEQYFGPGTRLTVT.

The chain links TRBV28 to TRBJ1-5; no firm D call. Trimming took off 3 bases at V and 7 bases at J, with 13 bases between the two ends. CDR3 size: 14 residues. CDR1 and CDR2 from the germline V gene are MDHEN and SYDVKM. The CDR3 DNA follows: TGTGCCAGCAGTTTCGGCACGCGCAGGCAGCCCCAGCATTTT. Amino acids: CASSFGTRRQPQHF.

The gene calls are TRBV18 and TRBJ2-3; no reliable D call. The germline V gene encodes CDR1 KGHSH and CDR2 LQKENI. The CDR3 consists of 15 residues. V shed 4 bases and J shed 6 bases, with 17 bases lying between them. The CDR3 sequence: CASSLAGPQPDTQYF. In nucleotides, the CDR3 is TGTGCCAGCTCACTTGCAGGCCCGCAACCCGATACGCAGTATTTT.

The chain is built from TRBV9 and TRBJ1-3, with a tentative D call TRBD1 (5 bases). V was cut by 6 bases and J by 4 bases, with 17 bases left in between. Germline-derived CDR1 and CDR2 are SGDLS and YYNGEE. This CDR3 contains 15 residues. CDR3 nucleotides: TGTGCCAGCACCCCAGGGTTCGTCTGGGGAAACACCATATATTTT. This translates into CASTPGFVWGNTIYF.

The gene calls are TRBV5-1 and TRBJ2-3; D is possibly TRBD1 (6 bases). V shed 2 bases and J shed 6 bases, with 13 bases lying between them. Germline lookup yields CDR1 SGHRS and CDR2 YFSETQ. CDR3 length: 14 residues. Here the CDR3 reads CASSFRDKWDTQYF. CDR3 DNA sequence: TGCGCCAGCAGCTTCCGGGACAAATGGGATACGCAGTATTTT.

The genes are TRBV29-1 and TRBJ2-2, with TRBD1 as a possible D gene (5 bases). The CDR3 is 12 residues long. Trimming stripped 7 bases from V and 7 bases from J, with 13 bases between. Germline V gene lookup returns CDR1 SQVTM and CDR2 ANQGSEA. The DNA for the CDR3 is TGCAGCGCGGATGGGGCAGGCGGGGAGCTGTTTTTT. Translated: CSADGAGGELFF.

CDR3 sequence (DNA): TGTGCCAGTAGTATGTTTATAAACACTGAAGCTTTCTTT. Amino acids: CASSMFINTEAFF. V is TRBV19 and J is TRBJ1-1; D not resolved. This CDR3 contains 13 residues. Germline-derived CDR1 and CDR2 are LNHDA and SQIVND (reference sequence). Trimming pared 3 bases from V and 2 bases from J, leaving 7 bases between.